The rows below give T cell receptor beta chains drawn from one sample of a study of T cell repertoires in cytomegalovirus infection. The antigens these receptors bind are not known. TCRdb ran MiXCR on the reads and lists one entry per CDR3 protein. The sample contains 900,000 to 950,000 distinct CDR3 sequences, about a third of which appear only once. The sample consisted of cultured CD8+ T cells from PBMCs, taken from culture after CMV antigen stimulation. The receptors were sampled from a human donor in good health (CMV status not recorded). Some clones in this sample may be carry-over from other donors' samples. The CDR3 runs from the conserved cysteine through the conserved F or W. Fields, in order: D gene, V gene, clone size, J gene, CDR3 protein, CDR3 DNA. A D gene is named only where the DNA matches it firmly. Only part of the rows carry a size: once, few, many, or a class if the clone is expanded.

d_call: TRBD2; v_call: TRBV10-3; clone_size: NA; j_call: TRBJ2-3; cdr3_aa: CAIRGLAHGGTDTQYF; cdr3_nt: TGTGCCATCAGGGGACTAGCCCATGGGGGCACAGATACGCAGTATTTT
d_call: NA; v_call: TRBV4-2; clone_size: NA; j_call: TRBJ1-5; cdr3_aa: CASSQEELSTQPQHF; cdr3_nt: TGTGCCAGCAGCCAAGAGGAATTATCTACTCAGCCCCAGCATTTT
d_call: NA; v_call: TRBV6-6; clone_size: many; j_call: TRBJ2-2; cdr3_aa: CASSYSSAGELFF; cdr3_nt: TGTGCCAGCAGTTACTCGAGTGCCGGGGAGCTGTTTTTT
d_call: TRBD1; v_call: TRBV7-3; clone_size: NA; j_call: TRBJ2-7; cdr3_aa: CASSLEDRGLPSQYF; cdr3_nt: TGTGCCAGCAGCTTAGAGGACAGGGGGCTCCCGTCTCAGTACTTC
d_call: NA; v_call: TRBV14; clone_size: few; j_call: TRBJ2-4; cdr3_aa: CASSQGAMLAKNIQYF; cdr3_nt: TGTGCCAGCAGCCAGGGAGCGATGCTAGCCAAAAACATTCAGTACTTC
d_call: NA; v_call: TRBV5-1; clone_size: many; j_call: TRBJ1-1; cdr3_aa: CASSFEANTEAFF; cdr3_nt: TGCGCCAGCAGCTTCGAAGCGAACACTGAAGCTTTCTTT
d_call: NA; v_call: TRBV19; clone_size: NA; j_call: TRBJ1-1; cdr3_aa: CASSMLGTEAFF; cdr3_nt: TGTGCCAGTAGTATGTTGGGAACTGAAGCTTTCTTT
d_call: NA; v_call: TRBV28; clone_size: NA; j_call: TRBJ1-2; cdr3_aa: CASSPNPYGYTF; cdr3_nt: TGTGCCAGCAGTCCAAATCCCTATGGCTACACCTTC
d_call: NA; v_call: TRBV4-1; clone_size: NA; j_call: TRBJ1-4; cdr3_aa: CASSHPGSALFF; cdr3_nt: TGCGCCAGCAGCCACCCGGGGTCAGCACTGTTTTTT
d_call: TRBD1; v_call: TRBV12-3/TRBV12-4; clone_size: few; j_call: TRBJ1-5; cdr3_aa: CASSLSRTGANQPQHF; cdr3_nt: TGTGCCAGCAGTTTAAGCCGGACAGGGGCTAATCAGCCCCAGCATTTT
d_call: TRBD1; v_call: TRBV20-1; clone_size: NA; j_call: TRBJ2-1; cdr3_aa: CSARDRQGVWNEQFF; cdr3_nt: TGCAGTGCTAGAGATCGGCAGGGGGTCTGGAATGAGCAGTTCTTC
d_call: NA; v_call: TRBV27; clone_size: NA; j_call: TRBJ2-1; cdr3_aa: CASSPPGRPNEQFF; cdr3_nt: TGTGCCAGCAGCCCCCCCGGTAGGCCGAATGAGCAGTTCTTC
d_call: NA; v_call: TRBV28; clone_size: few; j_call: TRBJ1-1; cdr3_aa: CASSFEAEAFF; cdr3_nt: TGTGCCAGCAGTTTCGAAGCTGAAGCTTTCTTT
d_call: NA; v_call: TRBV6-1; clone_size: many; j_call: TRBJ2-1; cdr3_aa: CASSRLYNEQFF; cdr3_nt: TGTGCCAGCTCCCGCCTTTACAATGAGCAGTTCTTC
d_call: TRBD2; v_call: TRBV7-6; clone_size: many; j_call: TRBJ2-1; cdr3_aa: CASSPVSGGSYNEQFF; cdr3_nt: TGTGCCAGCAGCCCTGTAAGCGGGGGTTCCTACAATGAGCAGTTCTTC
d_call: NA; v_call: TRBV27; clone_size: NA; j_call: TRBJ1-2; cdr3_aa: CASSPTPQGYYGYTF; cdr3_nt: TGTGCCAGCAGTCCAACACCCCAGGGGTACTATGGCTACACCTTC
d_call: TRBD1; v_call: TRBV28; clone_size: few; j_call: TRBJ2-4; cdr3_aa: CASSPYRGPEAKNIQYF; cdr3_nt: TGTGCCAGCAGTCCATACAGGGGGCCGGAGGCCAAAAACATTCAGTACTTC
d_call: NA; v_call: TRBV7-8; clone_size: many; j_call: TRBJ1-1; cdr3_aa: CASSQGLNGRGTEAFF; cdr3_nt: TGTGCCAGCAGCCAGGGACTTAATGGTCGGGGCACTGAAGCTTTCTTT
d_call: TRBD1; v_call: TRBV4-1; clone_size: NA; j_call: TRBJ1-1; cdr3_aa: CASSQDGRTGVNTEAFF; cdr3_nt: TGCGCCAGCAGCCAAGATGGTCGGACAGGCGTAAACACTGAAGCTTTCTTT
d_call: NA; v_call: TRBV7-9; clone_size: many; j_call: TRBJ1-1; cdr3_aa: CASSLKGLNTEAFF; cdr3_nt: TGTGCCAGCAGCTTAAAGGGCCTGAACACTGAAGCTTTCTTT
d_call: NA; v_call: TRBV10-3; clone_size: NA; j_call: TRBJ2-7; cdr3_aa: CASQDLYEQYF; cdr3_nt: TGTGCCTCTCAGGACCTCTACGAGCAGTACTTC
d_call: TRBD2; v_call: TRBV7-2; clone_size: many; j_call: TRBJ2-3; cdr3_aa: CASSFGGSSTDTQYF; cdr3_nt: TGTGCCAGCAGCTTCGGGGGGTCTAGCACAGATACGCAGTATTTT
d_call: NA; v_call: TRBV7-4; clone_size: NA; j_call: TRBJ2-4; cdr3_aa: CASSPGSENIQYF; cdr3_nt: TGTGCCAGCAGCCCCGGGTCAGAAAACATTCAGTACTTC
d_call: TRBD2; v_call: TRBV7-6; clone_size: many; j_call: TRBJ2-1; cdr3_aa: CASSLLAGSRDPYNEQFF; cdr3_nt: TGTGCCAGCAGCTTACTAGCGGGGTCCAGGGACCCCTACAATGAGCAGTTCTTC
d_call: NA; v_call: TRBV7-2; clone_size: many; j_call: TRBJ2-2; cdr3_aa: CASSLEGQNTGELFF; cdr3_nt: TGTGCCAGCAGCTTAGAAGGACAAAACACCGGGGAGCTGTTTTTT
d_call: TRBD1; v_call: TRBV7-9; clone_size: few; j_call: TRBJ1-6; cdr3_aa: CASSSRTGQGSPLHF; cdr3_nt: TGTGCCAGCAGCTCCCGGACAGGGCAGGGCTCACCCCTCCACTTT
d_call: NA; v_call: TRBV14; clone_size: NA; j_call: TRBJ1-4; cdr3_aa: CASSHPRGVREKLFF; cdr3_nt: TGTGCCAGCAGCCACCCCCGGGGGGTGAGGGAAAAACTGTTTTTT
d_call: NA; v_call: TRBV12-3/TRBV12-4; clone_size: few; j_call: TRBJ1-2; cdr3_aa: CASSLVSHEHGYTF; cdr3_nt: TGTGCCAGCAGTTTGGTCAGCCACGAACATGGCTACACCTTC
d_call: TRBD2; v_call: TRBV5-1; clone_size: NA; j_call: TRBJ2-1; cdr3_aa: CASSFKLAGAAYNEQFF; cdr3_nt: TGCGCCAGCAGCTTTAAACTAGCGGGGGCAGCCTACAATGAGCAGTTCTTC
d_call: TRBD2; v_call: TRBV15; clone_size: once; j_call: TRBJ2-1; cdr3_aa: CATSSGLPYNEQFF; cdr3_nt: TGTGCCACCAGTAGCGGGCTTCCCTACAATGAGCAGTTCTTC
d_call: NA; v_call: TRBV19; clone_size: NA; j_call: TRBJ1-1; cdr3_aa: CASSIEAPDVRPITEAFF; cdr3_nt: TGTGCCAGTAGTATAGAAGCCCCAGACGTACGACCTATCACTGAAGCTTTCTTT
d_call: NA; v_call: TRBV4-3; clone_size: NA; j_call: TRBJ1-1; cdr3_aa: CASRGGGMNTETFF; cdr3_nt: TGCGCCAGCAGGGGGGGGGGCATGAACACTGAAACTTTCTTT
d_call: NA; v_call: TRBV4-1; clone_size: few; j_call: TRBJ1-1; cdr3_aa: CASSQPGSLMNTEAFF; cdr3_nt: TGCGCCAGCAGCCAGCCGGGTAGCCTCATGAACACTGAAGCTTTCTTT
d_call: TRBD2; v_call: TRBV7-2; clone_size: many; j_call: TRBJ2-2; cdr3_aa: CASLSPLAPDTGELFF; cdr3_nt: TGTGCCAGCCTATCCCCACTAGCGCCCGACACCGGGGAGCTGTTTTTT
d_call: NA; v_call: TRBV20-1; clone_size: NA; j_call: TRBJ1-3; cdr3_aa: CSARGTAGNTIYF; cdr3_nt: TGCAGTGCTAGAGGGACTGCTGGAAACACCATATATTTT
d_call: NA; v_call: TRBV7-6; clone_size: NA; j_call: TRBJ1-5; cdr3_aa: CASSEKKDDQPQHF; cdr3_nt: TGTGCCAGCAGCGAGAAAAAGGACGATCAGCCCCAGCATTTT
d_call: TRBD1; v_call: TRBV5-5; clone_size: few; j_call: TRBJ2-1; cdr3_aa: CASSRRDRYWDEQFF; cdr3_nt: TGTGCCAGCAGCCGCCGGGACAGGTATTGGGATGAGCAGTTCTTC
d_call: NA; v_call: TRBV27; clone_size: NA; j_call: TRBJ2-3; cdr3_aa: CASSFEQFPDTQYF; cdr3_nt: TGTGCCAGCAGTTTTGAACAATTCCCAGATACGCAGTATTTT
d_call: TRBD2; v_call: TRBV4-1; clone_size: few; j_call: TRBJ2-1; cdr3_aa: CASSQDPGREYNEQFF; cdr3_nt: TGCGCCAGCAGCCAAGATCCTGGGAGGGAGTACAATGAGCAGTTCTTC
d_call: TRBD1; v_call: TRBV4-2; clone_size: NA; j_call: TRBJ1-4; cdr3_aa: CASSQNTGEYGEKLFF; cdr3_nt: TGTGCCAGCAGCCAAAACACAGGGGAGTACGGTGAAAAACTGTTTTTT
d_call: TRBD1; v_call: TRBV27; clone_size: NA; j_call: TRBJ1-5; cdr3_aa: CANSFGTGNQPQHF; cdr3_nt: TGTGCCAACAGTTTTGGGACAGGAAATCAGCCCCAGCATTTT
d_call: NA; v_call: TRBV6-5; clone_size: many; j_call: TRBJ2-1; cdr3_aa: CASSYEGWNEQFF; cdr3_nt: TGTGCCAGCAGTTACGAGGGTTGGAATGAGCAGTTCTTC
d_call: NA; v_call: TRBV11-1; clone_size: NA; j_call: TRBJ2-2; cdr3_aa: CASSAGWAGELFF; cdr3_nt: TGTGCCAGCAGCGCCGGGTGGGCCGGGGAGCTGTTTTTT
d_call: NA; v_call: TRBV7-8; clone_size: many; j_call: TRBJ1-2; cdr3_aa: CASSSGAFYGYTF; cdr3_nt: TGTGCCAGCAGCTCCGGAGCTTTTTATGGCTACACCTTC
d_call: NA; v_call: TRBV7-9; clone_size: NA; j_call: TRBJ2-2; cdr3_aa: CASSLVRRPGTGELFF; cdr3_nt: TGTGCCAGCAGCTTAGTGCGGCGCCCGGGCACCGGGGAGCTGTTTTTT